One and the same sample provided the 8 T cell receptor beta chains below, sequenced in a study of high-grade serous ovarian cancer treatment subgroups (dated by TCRdb to the early 2020s). Library construction relied on the immunoSEQ multiplex PCR assay. As stored in TCRdb, this immuneACCESS dataset retains in-frame rearrangements with V and J assigned. A fraction of the clones does not appear; measured against another copy, unresolved V genes explain less than half of the discrepancy, and the remainder lacks a known reason. The sample table records 12,000 to 15,000 clones; 85% to 90% of these occur just once. Around 6.4% of the sample lies in the top ten. Tumor samples were collected prior to definitive surgery or chemotherapy. The sequencing sample was made of tumor tissue. Receptors were obtained from a human donor with high-grade serous ovarian cancer.

The chain uses TRBV7-3 and TRBJ2-7, with D tentatively TRBD2 (5 bases). The V end lost 3 bases, the J end lost 4 bases, and 19 bases lay between the germline ends. The CDR3 spans 16 residues. Germline V CDR1 and CDR2: SGHTA, FQGTGA. CDR3 residues: CASSFRGSQSRYEQYF. The DNA for the CDR3 is TGTGCCAGCAGCTTCCGGGGTTCGCAGTCCCGTTACGAGCAGTACTTC.

The rearrangement uses TRBV5-5 and TRBJ1-4; perhaps TRBD1 as D (6 bases). Trimming removed 3 bases from V and 8 bases from J, with 14 bases in between. Germline V lookup: CDR1 SGHKS, CDR2 YYEKEE (reference sequence). This CDR3 region has 14 residues. The CDR3 loop reads CASSYTRGGEKLFF. CDR3 coding DNA: TGTGCCAGCAGCTATACAAGGGGGGGGGAAAAACTGTTTTTT.

This chain links TRBV9 with TRBJ2-2; 11 bases are a match to TRBD1. Germline-derived CDR1 and CDR2 are SGDLS and YYNGEE. The CDR3 sequence is 16 residues long. After removal of 4 bases from V and 3 bases from J, the junction contained 5 bases not matched to a gene. The CDR3 here is CASSRTGGSDTGELFF. As DNA, the CDR3 is TGTGCCAGCAGCAGGACAGGGGGCTCAGACACCGGGGAGCTGTTTTTT.

This rearrangement joins TRBV6-6 to TRBJ1-2; D gene ambiguous. The CDR3 loop spans 13 amino acids. In germline, CDR1 is MNHNY, CDR2 SVGAGI (reference sequence). V gave up 5 bases and J gave up 3 bases, with 10 bases separating them. The CDR3 DNA follows: TGTGCCAGCAGTCCACCTGGGGACTATGGCTACACCTTC. This sequence encodes CASSPPGDYGYTF.

The chain is built from TRBV7-9 and TRBJ2-3, with D tentatively TRBD2 (6 bases). The V gene lost 5 bases and the J gene lost 0 bases, with 12 bases spanning the gap. Germline V gives CDR1 SEHNR, CDR2 FQNEAQ (reference sequence). This CDR3 has 15 residues. The chain's CDR3 is CASSSRLVSTDTQYF. CDR3 nucleotides: TGTGCCAGCAGCAGCCGACTAGTGAGCACAGATACGCAGTATTTT.

The chain joins TRBV6-5 to TRBJ2-3; tentatively, D is TRBD2 (7 bases). The CDR3 has 16 amino acids. The V and J ends lost 1 base and 0 bases respectively, with 11 bases between them. CDR1 is MNHEY and CDR2 is SVGAGI in the germline V gene. The CDR3 nucleotides read TGTGCCAGCAGTTACTTGGGGGGGGCGAGCACAGATACGCAGTATTTT. Translated, it gives CASSYLGGASTDTQYF.

The rearrangement links TRBV4-3 to TRBJ2-7; TRBD2 matches 10 bases. Germline values: CDR1 LGHNA, CDR2 YSLEER. The CDR3 extends over 15 amino acids. V trimming: 0 bases; J trimming: 4 bases; junction bases outside the gene matches: 3. The CDR3 reads CASSQDTSGVYEQYF. CDR3 bases: TGCGCCAGCAGCCAAGATACTAGCGGGGTTTACGAGCAGTACTTC.

The chain employs TRBV11-1 and TRBJ2-7; D is unclear. This CDR3 contains 14 residues. Germline V gives CDR1 SGHAT, CDR2 FQDESV (reference sequence). Between the trimmed V and J ends, which lost 4 bases and 1 base, there was a span of 11 bases. The CDR3 DNA reads as TGTGCCAGCAGCTCTGGGGTTCTATCCTACGAGCAGTACTTC. Translated: CASSSGVLSYEQYF. Supplemented by reference TRBV11-1 and TRBJ2-7, the full variable domain reads EAEVAQSPRYKITEKSQAVAFWCDPISGHATLYWYRQILGQGPELLVQFQDESVVDDSQLPKDRFSAERLKGVDSTLKIQPAELGDSAMYLCASSSGVLSYEQYFGPGTRLTVT.